The 27 T cell receptor beta chains below come from one sample, sequenced in a study of T cell responses to AZD1222 COVID-19 vaccine. The assay was immunoSEQ multiplex PCR, and TCRdb's table has in-frame clones only and misses some. The table has some 80,000 clones, about three quarters seen once. Source: peripheral blood, taken 28 days after the second dose of the MenACWY control vaccine. The receptors originated from an adult who received the MenACWY meningococcal vaccine as a control.

The chain employs TRBV6-6 and TRBJ2-3; maybe TRBD2 (6 bases). The CDR3 has 18 residues. V lost 6 bases, J lost 5 bases, and 27 bases lay in between. CDR1 MNHNY and CDR2 SVGAGI come from the germline V gene (reference sequence). CDR3 nucleotides: TGTGCCAGCAGCCGACGCGACGGAGCGGGCCCCCGAGGAGATACGCAGTATTTT. Protein: CASSRRDGAGPRGDTQYF.

This sequence joins TRBV4-2 and TRBJ1-2; D gene unclear. V was pared by 2 bases and J by 1 base, with 5 bases between. Germline CDR1 reads LGHNA; CDR2 reads YNFKEQ. The CDR3 runs to 13 residues. CDR3 coding DNA: TGTGCCAGCAGCCAATCTCTTAACTATGGCTACACCTTC. It yields the protein CASSQSLNYGYTF.

The chain employs TRBV6-4 and TRBJ1-2; D is undetermined. The CDR3 spans 14 residues. Germline V gene sequence: CDR1 MRHNA, CDR2 SNTAGT. The V and J ends lost 3 bases and 8 bases respectively, with 16 bases between them. The CDR3: CASSEEWGREGYTF. CDR3 coding DNA: TGTGCCAGCAGTGAGGAATGGGGAAGGGAAGGCTACACCTTC.

The chain carries TRBV2 and TRBJ1-2; unclear D gene. V lost 11 bases, J lost 7 bases, and 17 bases lay in between. This CDR3 has 12 residues. CDR1 is SNHLY, CDR2 FYNNEI, per germline. The CDR3 loop reads CAQRGLVGGYTF. The CDR3 nucleotides read TGTGCCCAGCGAGGTTTAGTTGGTGGCTACACCTTC. The full variable domain, rest sourced from reference TRBV2 and TRBJ1-2, is EPEVTQTPSHQVTQMGQEVILRCVPISNHLYFYWYRQILGQKVEFLVSFYNNEISEKSEIFDDQFSVERPDGSNFTLKIRSTKLEDSAMYFCAQRGLVGGYTFGSGTRLTVV.

The chain carries TRBV6-1 and TRBJ1-5; D call uncertain. The CDR3 has 15 residues. The V gene's germline CDR1 is MNHNS and CDR2 SASEGT. With 2 bases removed from V and 0 bases from J, the gap between germline ends came to 8 bases. The CDR3 sequence is CASSEIVRSNQPQHF. CDR3 nucleotides: TGTGCCAGCAGTGAAATAGTACGTAGCAATCAGCCCCAGCATTTT.

The rearrangement uses TRBV29-1 and TRBJ1-2; perhaps TRBD1 as D (5 bases). Germline values: CDR1 SQVTM, CDR2 ANQGSEA. The CDR3 loop spans 17 amino acids. Trimming left V 7 bases short and J 2 bases short, with 26 bases between. The CDR3 loop is CSALGMGPRDANYGYTF. DNA of the CDR3: TGCAGCGCCCTCGGAATGGGTCCCCGGGACGCCAACTATGGCTACACCTTC. Drawing the rest from reference TRBV29-1 and TRBJ1-2, the complete variable domain is SAVISQKPSRDICQRGTSLTIQCQVDSQVTMMFWYRQQPGQSLTLIATANQGSEATYESGFVIDKFPISRPNLTFSTLTVSNMSPEDSSIYLCSALGMGPRDANYGYTFGSGTRLTVV.

The chain links TRBV6-5 to TRBJ2-2; 7 bases map to TRBD1. Per the germline V gene, CDR1 is MNHEY and CDR2 is SVGAGI. The CDR3 has 11 residues. With V trimmed by 10 bases and J by 6 bases, 2 bases remained unmatched. The CDR3 DNA sequence: TGTGCCACGACAGGGCCCGGGGAGCTGTTTTTT. Residues: CATTGPGELFF.

This clone has only one observation. This chain uses TRBV19 with TRBJ1-4, with TRBD1 as a possible D gene (6 bases). Germline V gives CDR1 LNHDA, CDR2 SQIVND (reference sequence). Between the trimmed V and J ends, which lost 6 bases and 0 bases, there was a span of 14 bases. CDR3 length: 16 residues. The CDR3 loop is CASRRRTDSTNEKLFF. Written as DNA, the CDR3 is TGTGCCAGTAGACGACGGACAGATTCAACTAATGAAAAACTGTTTTTT.

The rearrangement links TRBV20-1 to TRBJ1-3; D is uncertain. Between the trimmed V and J ends, which lost 5 bases and 4 bases, there was a span of 6 bases. The CDR3 totals 11 residues. Germline CDR1 reads DFQATT; CDR2 reads SNEGSKA (reference sequence). The CDR3 nucleotides read TGCAGTGCTCCGTTCGGAAACACCATATATTTT. Translated: CSAPFGNTIYF.

This clone occurred once. J is TRBJ1-2 and V is TRBV15; TRBD1 matches 7 bases. V shed 1 base and J 8 bases; nucleotides not matched to a gene: 13. The length of the CDR3 is 16 residues. Germline values: CDR1 LNHNV, CDR2 YYDKDF (reference sequence). CDR3 in DNA: TGTGCCACCAGCAGAGTACCACAAGGGGGCCAGGGCGGCTACACCTTC. It is translated as CATSRVPQGGQGGYTF.

The V gene is TRBV12-3 or TRBV12-4, the J gene TRBJ1-2; tentative D call: TRBD1 (5 bases). Trimming stripped 6 bases from V and 4 bases from J, with 12 bases between. The CDR3 is made up of 13 amino acids. The CDR3 DNA reads as TGTGCCAGCAGACCCTCTGGGGCCTATGGCTACACCTTC. Protein product: CASRPSGAYGYTF.

The chain uses TRBV19 and TRBJ1-2; TRBD1 matches 7 bases. The J segment lost 8 bases and the V segment lost 9 bases, leaving 12 bases of the junction unmatched. CDR1 and CDR2 (germline): LNHDA, SQIVND (reference sequence). CDR3 size: 13 residues. The CDR3 is CASSLRQGRGYTF. CDR3 bases: TGTGCCAGCTCCTTGAGACAGGGAAGGGGCTACACCTTC.

The chain joins TRBV6-2 or TRBV6-3 to TRBJ1-3, with a weak D call TRBD1 (6 bases). Germline V gene data show CDR1 as MNHEY and CDR2 as SVGEGT. CDR3 length: 14 amino acids. The V end was cut by 5 bases, the J end by 7 bases, with 15 bases between. CDR3 DNA: TGTGCCAGCAGTCGGCCAGGGGTGCGGAACACCATATATTTT. Translated, it gives CASSRPGVRNTIYF.

V is TRBV7-6 and J is TRBJ2-3; D is undetermined. The CDR3 runs to 12 residues. The ends were cut back, 2 bases at V and 6 bases at J, with 6 bases in the middle. Germline values: CDR1 SGHVS, CDR2 FNYEAQ. The chain's CDR3 is CASSLSRDTQYF. CDR3 DNA sequence: TGTGCCAGCAGCTTATCGCGTGATACGCAGTATTTT.

This rearrangement joins TRBV30 to TRBJ1-2; 8 bases match TRBD1. The CDR3 consists of 14 residues. Germline V gene lookup returns CDR1 GTSNPN and CDR2 SVGIG (reference sequence). V lost 5 bases to trimming and J lost 7 bases; unmatched junction nucleotides: 12. The chain's CDR3 is CAWSYVDRDTGYTF. CDR3 nucleotides: TGTGCCTGGTCCTACGTGGACAGGGATACTGGCTACACCTTC.

The rearrangement links TRBV2 to TRBJ1-5, with D possibly TRBD1 on 5 matching bases. V gave up 5 bases and J gave up 5 bases, with 10 bases separating them. Germline loops: CDR1 SNHLY, CDR2 FYNNEI. The CDR3 is made up of 13 amino acids. CDR3 amino acids: CASSSRGDQPQHF. The CDR3 DNA follows: TGTGCCAGCAGTTCCCGGGGGGATCAGCCCCAGCATTTT.

The chain combines TRBV27 with TRBJ1-1; the D gene is possibly TRBD1 (5 bases). This CDR3 has 17 amino acids. Per the germline V gene, CDR1 is MNHEY and CDR2 is SMNVEV (reference sequence). The germline V and J ends were trimmed by 6 bases and 1 base, with 21 bases remaining between them. The CDR3 DNA sequence: TGTGCCAGCAGAAGGGACCCTTTCAGTCATGGGAACACTGAAGCTTTCTTT. Its translation is CASRRDPFSHGNTEAFF.

The V and J genes are TRBV3-1 (or the pseudogene TRBV3-2) and TRBJ2-7; D is unclear. This CDR3 has 12 residues. V shed 0 bases and J shed 2 bases, with 2 bases lying between them. Germline assignment: CDR1 LGHDT and CDR2 YNNKEL (reference sequence). Here the CDR3 reads CASSQEAYEQYF. The CDR3 region has the DNA TGTGCCAGCAGCCAAGAAGCCTACGAGCAGTACTTC.

The chain has TRBV7-8 and TRBJ2-3; a possible D gene is TRBD1 (6 bases). Per the germline V gene, CDR1 is SGHVS and CDR2 is FQNEAQ. There are 13 residues in the CDR3. With 6 bases removed from V and 8 bases from J, the gap between germline ends came to 15 bases. CDR3 sequence: CASSHGGQSTQYF. The DNA for the CDR3 is TGTGCCAGCAGTCACGGTGGACAGAGTACGCAGTATTTT.

This clone was counted a few times. V usage is TRBV5-5 and J usage is TRBJ1-3; D gene unclear. Looked up from germline, CDR1 is SGHKS and CDR2 is YYEKEE (reference sequence). Trimming cost V 2 bases and J 3 bases, with 15 bases left between them. The CDR3 consists of 16 residues. The CDR3 DNA reads as TGTGCCAGCAGCTTTGGCGTTTTGGTTAGTGGAAACACCATATATTTT. This gives the protein CASSFGVLVSGNTIYF. Full variable domain (outside the CDR3, taken from reference TRBV5-5 and TRBJ1-3): DAGVTQSPTHLIKTRGQQVTLRCSPISGHKSVSWYQQVLGQGPQFIFQYYEKEERGRGNFPDRFSARQFPNYSSELNVNALLLGDSALYLCASSFGVLVSGNTIYFGEGSWLTVV.

This chain joins TRBV28 and TRBJ2-5; 7 bases agree with TRBD2. Losses at the gene ends were 6 bases for V and 5 bases for J; bases not matched to a gene: 9. CDR1 and CDR2 from the germline V gene are MDHEN and SYDVKM. This CDR3 comprises 14 residues. The CDR3 nucleotides are TGTGCCAGCAGCCTGGGGGGGTGGGTGGAGACCCAGTACTTC. It yields the protein CASSLGGWVETQYF.

The table lists this clone with a count of one. Other DNA sequences from this sample encode an identical CDR3 as well. This sequence joins TRBV7-3 and TRBJ2-2; D remains ambiguous. CDR1 is SGHTA and CDR2 is FQGTGA in the germline V gene. Trimming pared 0 bases from V and 2 bases from J, leaving 1 base between. The CDR3 loop spans 13 amino acids. The CDR3 loop is CASSLTNTGELFF. The DNA for the CDR3 is TGTGCCAGCAGCTTAACTAACACCGGGGAGCTGTTTTTT.

The chain links TRBV6-5 to TRBJ2-1; D call uncertain. This CDR3 comprises 13 residues. Germline values: CDR1 MNHEY, CDR2 SVGAGI. V was shortened by 6 bases and J by 8 bases, with 14 bases between the two germline ends. The chain's CDR3 is CASRPGPPHEQFF. The CDR3 region has the DNA TGTGCCAGCAGGCCAGGACCACCCCATGAGCAGTTCTTC.

The chain combines TRBV19 with TRBJ2-2; possibly TRBD1 or TRBD2 for D (5 bases each). The germline V and J ends were trimmed by 7 bases and 4 bases, with 16 bases remaining between them. The CDR3 covers 15 residues. Germline V lookup: CDR1 LNHDA, CDR2 SQIVND (reference sequence). Here the CDR3 reads CASNARDQPTGELFF. The CDR3 DNA is TGTGCCAGTAACGCTCGGGACCAGCCCACCGGGGAGCTGTTTTTT.

This clone appeared once. The chain is built from TRBV19 and TRBJ1-6; D is unresolved. Per germline, CDR1 LNHDA and CDR2 SQIVND (reference sequence). The CDR3 is 14 residues long. The germline V and J ends were trimmed by 4 bases and 10 bases, with 14 bases remaining between them. CDR3 DNA sequence: TGTGCCAGTAGTACAGGCGGGAATAGCTCACCCCTCCACTTT. Its protein product is CASSTGGNSSPLHF.

The chain uses TRBV6-5 and TRBJ1-5; the D is unclear. Germline-derived CDR1 and CDR2 are MNHEY and SVGAGI. V was clipped by 6 bases and J by 5 bases, with 8 bases between them. The CDR3 is made up of 12 amino acids. CDR3 bases: TGTGCCAGCAGACGTGAGGATCAGCCCCAGCATTTT. This codes for CASRREDQPQHF.

The chain combines TRBV19 with TRBJ1-5; D uncertain. The germline gives CDR1 LNHDA, CDR2 SQIVND (reference sequence). V was cut by 1 base and J by 7 bases, with 11 bases left in between. There are 14 residues in the CDR3. In DNA form, the CDR3 reads TGTGCCAGTAGTATAGTTGGGTGGGAACAGCCCCAGCATTTT. Its protein product is CASSIVGWEQPQHF.